The next 15 T cell receptor beta chains were all read from a single sample in a study of shared clonotypes between healthy human individuals. TCRdb's table, derived via immunoSEQ multiplex PCR, lists solely in-frame clones and lacks some. The sample lists roughly 2.5 million clones, roughly 92% occurring once. The source material was naive CD4+ T cells sorted from blood. As to subset: CD45RA+ positively selected. The receptors come from a young man in good health.

This chain links TRBV5-1 with TRBJ2-3, with a tentative D call TRBD1 (6 bases). V was cut by 2 bases and J by 5 bases, with 15 bases left in between. CDR1 SGHRS and CDR2 YFSETQ come from the germline V gene. The CDR3 covers 15 residues. This CDR3 reads CASSFSGVEKDTQYF. The CDR3, as DNA: TGCGCCAGCAGCTTCTCAGGGGTAGAAAAAGATACGCAGTATTTT.

Turning to this clone: At the DNA level, this CDR3 is encoded by other sequences in the same sample as well. V and J are TRBV29-1 and TRBJ2-7; 8 bases map to TRBD1. The CDR3 is made up of 14 amino acids. After removal of 3 bases from V and 2 bases from J, the junction contained 6 bases not matched to a gene. Germline-derived CDR1 and CDR2 are SQVTM and ANQGSEA. The DNA for the CDR3 is TGCAGCGTTGAGGAGGGGACAGGTACCTACGAGCAGTACTTC. Its protein is CSVEEGTGTYEQYF.

The V call is TRBV19, the J call TRBJ1-4; D perhaps matches TRBD1 (5 bases). This CDR3 region has 16 residues. V lost 5 bases and J lost 0, with 13 bases in between. The germline CDR1 and CDR2 sequences are LNHDA and SQIVND (reference sequence). The CDR3 nucleotides are TGTGCCAGTAGTTTCGCAGGGTTCGCAACTAATGAAAAACTGTTTTTT. This sequence encodes CASSFAGFATNEKLFF.

The V call is TRBV7-2, the J call TRBJ2-7; D not resolved. The CDR3 totals 13 residues. V lost 3 bases and J lost 2, with 8 bases in between. Germline V gene data show CDR1 as SGHTA and CDR2 as FQGNSA. CDR3 DNA: TGTGCCAGCAGCTTTGTAAGCGCCTACGAGCAGTACTTC. It encodes CASSFVSAYEQYF.

The gene calls are TRBV7-2 and TRBJ2-2; D is unclear. CDR1 and CDR2 from the germline V gene are SGHTA and FQGNSA. The CDR3 totals 15 residues. Between the trimmed V and J ends, which lost 5 bases and 5 bases, there was a span of 15 bases. DNA for the CDR3: TGTGCCAGCAGCCCCCATCGTGCTCCTACCGGGGAGCTGTTTTTT. The encoded protein is CASSPHRAPTGELFF. Based on the CDR3 plus reference TRBV7-2 and TRBJ2-2, the full variable domain is GAGVSQSPSNKVTEKGKDVELRCDPISGHTALYWYRQSLGQGLEFLIYFQGNSAPDKSGLPSDRFSAERTGGSVSTLTIQRTQQEDSAVYLCASSPHRAPTGELFFGEGSRLTVL.

The rearrangement links TRBV7-9 to TRBJ2-2, with D possibly matching TRBD2 (5 bases). Per germline, CDR1 SEHNR and CDR2 FQNEAQ (reference sequence). The CDR3 is 13 amino acids. V was pared by 7 bases and J by 7 bases, with 13 bases between. CDR3 nucleotides: TGTGCCAGCAACACGTGGGGAGTCGGGGAGCTGTTTTTT. Protein: CASNTWGVGELFF.

The V and J genes are TRBV11-2 and TRBJ2-6, with D perhaps TRBD1 (5 bases). V dropped 6 bases and J dropped 0 bases, with 12 bases sitting between them. The CDR3 consists of 16 residues. Germline assignment: CDR1 SGHAT and CDR2 FQNNGV. CDR3 sequence: CASRPQVHSGANVLTF. The DNA for the CDR3 is TGTGCCAGCAGGCCACAGGTGCACTCTGGGGCCAACGTCCTGACTTTC.

This clone has just one count. At the DNA level, this CDR3 is encoded by other sequences in the same sample as well. The chain has TRBV18 and TRBJ2-3, with D perhaps TRBD1 or TRBD2 (5 bases each). The CDR3 extends over 14 amino acids. V was cut by 3 bases and J by 1 base, with 8 bases left in between. The germline V gene encodes CDR1 KGHSH and CDR2 LQKENI. The DNA for the CDR3 is TGTGCCAGCTCACCGCAGGGAGGCACAGATACGCAGTATTTT. It encodes CASSPQGGTDTQYF.

The chain has TRBV5-1 and TRBJ2-7, with D uncertain. Germline CDR1 and CDR2: SGHRS and YFSETQ. The CDR3 is made up of 14 amino acids. V dropped 0 bases and J dropped 3 bases, with 10 bases sitting between them. CDR3 loop: CASSLGQSFYEQYF. As DNA, the CDR3 is TGCGCCAGCAGCTTGGGTCAGAGCTTCTACGAGCAGTACTTC.

V usage is TRBV10-3 and J usage is TRBJ2-1; 9 positions match TRBD2. Germline CDR1 ENHRY, CDR2 SYGVKD. The length of the CDR3 is 13 residues. V dropped 7 bases and J dropped 5; count of bases not matched to a gene: 3. In DNA form, the CDR3 reads TGTGCCATCAATAGCGGGAGCAACAATGAGCAGTTCTTC. Translation gives CAINSGSNNEQFF.

The chain links TRBV5-4 to TRBJ2-3, with D possibly being TRBD1 (6 bases). Trimming shortened V by 7 bases and J by 0 bases, and 15 bases separated the two germline ends. The CDR3 sequence is 15 residues long. The germline gives CDR1 SGHNT, CDR2 YYREEE (reference sequence). For the CDR3, the DNA is TGTGCCAGCGCCAGGGGTGGACCTAGCACAGATACGCAGTATTTT. Its protein is CASARGGPSTDTQYF.

This clone was recorded a few times. The chain is built from TRBV4-1 and TRBJ1-2; D unclear. Germline V lookup: CDR1 MGHRA, CDR2 YSYEKL. The CDR3 length is 15 residues. V dropped 0 bases and J dropped 1 base, with 9 bases sitting between them. The CDR3 sequence: CASSQDTDYNYGYTF. CDR3 in DNA: TGCGCCAGCAGCCAAGATACCGACTATAACTATGGCTACACCTTC.

The chain carries TRBV7-2 and TRBJ1-1; a possible D gene is TRBD1 (6 bases). This CDR3 comprises 17 residues. CDR1 and CDR2 (germline): SGHTA, FQGNSA. Trimming shortened V by 2 bases and J by 1 base, and 17 bases separated the two germline ends. The CDR3 protein is CASSLLWVSGANTEAFF. The CDR3 coding sequence is TGTGCCAGCAGCTTATTATGGGTGTCGGGGGCGAACACTGAAGCTTTCTTT.

This chain links TRBV5-6 with TRBJ2-3; 7 nucleotides agree with TRBD2. CDR1 is SGHDT and CDR2 is YYEEEE in the germline V gene. There are 14 residues in the CDR3. V shed 4 bases and J 8 bases; nucleotides not matched to a gene: 10. The CDR3 DNA sequence: TGTGCCAGCAGCGGCGCGGGGGAGCAGGCTACGCAGTATTTT. Its protein product is CASSGAGEQATQYF.

The V call is TRBV10-3, the J call TRBJ2-1, with 7 bases aligning to TRBD2. Germline-derived CDR1 and CDR2 are ENHRY and SYGVKD. V was pared by 0 bases and J by 7 bases, with 3 bases of the junction left unmatched. The CDR3 totals 14 residues. This chain's CDR3 is CAISESLGGNEQFF. Here the CDR3 DNA reads TGTGCCATCAGTGAGTCCCTCGGGGGGAATGAGCAGTTCTTC.